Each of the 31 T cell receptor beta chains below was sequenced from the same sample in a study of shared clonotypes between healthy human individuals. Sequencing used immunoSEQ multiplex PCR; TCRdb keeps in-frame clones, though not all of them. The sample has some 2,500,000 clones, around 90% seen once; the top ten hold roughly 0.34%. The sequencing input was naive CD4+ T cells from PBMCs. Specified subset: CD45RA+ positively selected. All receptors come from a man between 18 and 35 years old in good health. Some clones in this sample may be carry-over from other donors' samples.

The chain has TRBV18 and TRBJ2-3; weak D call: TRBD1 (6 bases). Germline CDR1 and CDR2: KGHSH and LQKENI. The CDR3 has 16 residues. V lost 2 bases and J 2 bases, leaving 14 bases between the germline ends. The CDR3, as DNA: TGTGCCAGCTCACCATACATGGGACAACACACAGATACGCAGTATTTT. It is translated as CASSPYMGQHTDTQYF.

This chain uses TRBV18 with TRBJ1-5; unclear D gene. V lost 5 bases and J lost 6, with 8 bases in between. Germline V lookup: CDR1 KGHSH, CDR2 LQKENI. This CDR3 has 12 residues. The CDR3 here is CASSGPVQPQHF. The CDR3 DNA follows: TGTGCCAGCTCAGGGCCCGTTCAGCCCCAGCATTTT.

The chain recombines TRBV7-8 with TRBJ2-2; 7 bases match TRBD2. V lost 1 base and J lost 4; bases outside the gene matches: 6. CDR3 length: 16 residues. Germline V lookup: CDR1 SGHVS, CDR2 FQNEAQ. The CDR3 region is CASSLDQRDLTGELFF. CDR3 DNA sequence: TGTGCCAGCAGCTTAGATCAGCGGGACCTCACCGGGGAGCTGTTTTTT.

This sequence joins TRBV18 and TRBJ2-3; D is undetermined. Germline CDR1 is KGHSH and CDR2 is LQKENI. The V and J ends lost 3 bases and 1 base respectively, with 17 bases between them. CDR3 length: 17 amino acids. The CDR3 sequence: CASSPNLEQVGTDTQYF. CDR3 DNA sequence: TGTGCCAGCTCACCGAATCTTGAGCAAGTAGGCACAGATACGCAGTATTTT.

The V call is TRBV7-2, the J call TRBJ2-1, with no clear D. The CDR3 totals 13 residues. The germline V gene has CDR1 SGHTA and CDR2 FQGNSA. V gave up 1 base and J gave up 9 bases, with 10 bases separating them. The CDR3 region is CASSLELISEQFF. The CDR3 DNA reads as TGTGCCAGCAGCTTAGAACTGATCAGTGAGCAGTTCTTC.

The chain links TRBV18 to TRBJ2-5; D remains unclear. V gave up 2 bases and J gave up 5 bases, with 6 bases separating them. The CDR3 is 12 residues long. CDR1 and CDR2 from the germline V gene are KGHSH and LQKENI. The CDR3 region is CASSPGFETQYF. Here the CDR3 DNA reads TGTGCCAGCTCACCAGGGTTTGAGACCCAGTACTTC.

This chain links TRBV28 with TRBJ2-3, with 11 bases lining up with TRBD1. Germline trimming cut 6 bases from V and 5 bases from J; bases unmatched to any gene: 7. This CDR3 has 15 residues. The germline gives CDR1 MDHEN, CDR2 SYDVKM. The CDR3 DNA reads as TGTGCCAGCAGACCCGGGACAGGGGGTGGAGATACGCAGTATTTT. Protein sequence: CASRPGTGGGDTQYF.

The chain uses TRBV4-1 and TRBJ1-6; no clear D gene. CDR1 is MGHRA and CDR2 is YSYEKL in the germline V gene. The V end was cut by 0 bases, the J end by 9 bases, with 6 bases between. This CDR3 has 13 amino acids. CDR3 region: CASSQDGVSPLHF. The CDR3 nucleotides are TGCGCCAGCAGCCAAGATGGGGTTTCACCCCTCCACTTT.

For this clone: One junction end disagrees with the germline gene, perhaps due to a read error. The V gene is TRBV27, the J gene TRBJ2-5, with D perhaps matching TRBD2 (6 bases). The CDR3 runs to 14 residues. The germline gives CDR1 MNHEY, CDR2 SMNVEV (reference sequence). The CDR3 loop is CASSLGLDDPQRDF. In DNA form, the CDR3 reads TGTGCCAGCAGTTTAGGTCTCGACGACCCACAGCGGGACTTC.

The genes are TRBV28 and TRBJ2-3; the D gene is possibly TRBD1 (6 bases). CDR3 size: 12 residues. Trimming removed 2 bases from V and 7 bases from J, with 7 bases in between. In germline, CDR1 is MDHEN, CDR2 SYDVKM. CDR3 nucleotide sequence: TGTGCCAGCAGTTTAGGGGGCAATACGCAGTATTTT. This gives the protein CASSLGGNTQYF.

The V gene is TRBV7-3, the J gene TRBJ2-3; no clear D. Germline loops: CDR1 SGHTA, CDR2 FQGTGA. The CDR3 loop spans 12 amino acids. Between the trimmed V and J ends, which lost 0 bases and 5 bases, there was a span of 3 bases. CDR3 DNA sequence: TGTGCCAGCAGCTTAACTAGAGATACGCAGTATTTT. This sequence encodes CASSLTRDTQYF.

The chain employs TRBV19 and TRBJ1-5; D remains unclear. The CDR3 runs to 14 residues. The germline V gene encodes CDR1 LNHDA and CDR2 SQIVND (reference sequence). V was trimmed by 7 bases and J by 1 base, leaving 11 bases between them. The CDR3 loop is CASKNRGSNQPQHF. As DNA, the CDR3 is TGTGCCAGTAAAAACAGAGGCAGCAATCAGCCCCAGCATTTT.

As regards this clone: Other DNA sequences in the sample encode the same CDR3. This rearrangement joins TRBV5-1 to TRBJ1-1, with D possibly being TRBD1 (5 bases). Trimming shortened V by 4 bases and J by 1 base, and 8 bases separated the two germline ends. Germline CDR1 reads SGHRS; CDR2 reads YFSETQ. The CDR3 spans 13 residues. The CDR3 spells CASSRDRNTEAFF. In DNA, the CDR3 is TGCGCCAGCAGCCGCGACAGGAACACTGAAGCTTTCTTT.

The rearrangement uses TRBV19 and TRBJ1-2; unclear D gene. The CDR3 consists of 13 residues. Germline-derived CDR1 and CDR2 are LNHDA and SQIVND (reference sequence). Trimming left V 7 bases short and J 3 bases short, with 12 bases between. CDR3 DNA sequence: TGTGCCAGTAAGGACGGCTATCACTATGGCTACACCTTC. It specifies CASKDGYHYGYTF.

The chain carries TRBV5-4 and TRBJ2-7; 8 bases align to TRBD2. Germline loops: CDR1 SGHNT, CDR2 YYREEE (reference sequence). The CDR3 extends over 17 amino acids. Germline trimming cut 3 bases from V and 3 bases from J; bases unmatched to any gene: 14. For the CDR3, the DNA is TGTGCCAGCAGCTCTACTCCAATTAGCGGGGCCGTCTACGAGCAGTACTTC. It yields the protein CASSSTPISGAVYEQYF.

CDR3 loop: CAWSVNGGSSGNTIYF. DNA for the CDR3: TGTGCCTGGAGTGTAAATGGGGGGTCTTCTGGAAACACCATATATTTT. J is TRBJ1-3 and V is TRBV30; D possibly corresponds to TRBD1 (5 bases). The CDR3 spans 16 residues. With 0 bases removed from V and 1 base from J, the gap between germline ends came to 13 bases. Germline V gene sequence: CDR1 GTSNPN, CDR2 SVGIG (reference sequence).

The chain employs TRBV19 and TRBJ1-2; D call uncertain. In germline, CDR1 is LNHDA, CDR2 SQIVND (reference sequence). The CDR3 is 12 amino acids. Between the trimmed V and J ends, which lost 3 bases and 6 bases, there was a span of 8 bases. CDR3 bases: TGTGCCAGTAGTATCTCCGGGGATGGCTACACCTTC. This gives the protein CASSISGDGYTF. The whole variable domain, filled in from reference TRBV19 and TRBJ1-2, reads DGGITQSPKYLFRKEGQNVTLSCEQNLNHDAMYWYRQDPGQGLRLIYYSQIVNDFQKGDIAEGYSVSREKKESFPLTVTSAQKNPTAFYLCASSISGDGYTFGSGTRLTVV.

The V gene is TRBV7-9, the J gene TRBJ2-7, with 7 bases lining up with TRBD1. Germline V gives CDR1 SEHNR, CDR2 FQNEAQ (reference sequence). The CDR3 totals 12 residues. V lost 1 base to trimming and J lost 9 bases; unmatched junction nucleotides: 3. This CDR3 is CASSLGRTGQYF. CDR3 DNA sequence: TGTGCCAGCAGCTTAGGTAGGACAGGGCAGTACTTC.

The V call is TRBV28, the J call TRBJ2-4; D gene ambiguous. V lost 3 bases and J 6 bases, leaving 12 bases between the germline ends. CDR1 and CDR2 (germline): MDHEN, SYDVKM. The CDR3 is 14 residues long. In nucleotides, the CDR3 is TGTGCCAGCAGTTTTGCTTTCTCGGCAAACATTCAGTACTTC. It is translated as CASSFAFSANIQYF.

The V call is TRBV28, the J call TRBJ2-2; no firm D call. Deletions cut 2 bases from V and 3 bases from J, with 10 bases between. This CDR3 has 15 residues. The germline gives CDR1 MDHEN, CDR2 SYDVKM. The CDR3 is CASSLLGRDTGELFF. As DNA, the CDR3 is TGTGCCAGCAGTTTACTAGGTCGGGACACCGGGGAGCTGTTTTTT.

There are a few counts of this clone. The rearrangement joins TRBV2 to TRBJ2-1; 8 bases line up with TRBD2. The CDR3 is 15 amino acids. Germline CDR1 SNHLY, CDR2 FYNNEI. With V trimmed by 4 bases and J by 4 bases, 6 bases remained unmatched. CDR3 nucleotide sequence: TGTGCCAGCAGTGGGGGTAGCGGGATGTACAATGAGCAGTTCTTC. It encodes CASSGGSGMYNEQFF.

The CDR3 protein is CASSLLGAAYTEAFF. The CDR3 DNA reads TGTGCCAGCAGCTTATTAGGGGCCGCTTACACTGAAGCTTTCTTT. The chain recombines TRBV7-3 with TRBJ1-1, with D maybe TRBD1 (5 bases). Trimming left V 2 bases short and J 3 bases short, with 13 bases between. CDR1 is SGHTA and CDR2 is FQGTGA in the germline V gene. This CDR3 comprises 15 residues.

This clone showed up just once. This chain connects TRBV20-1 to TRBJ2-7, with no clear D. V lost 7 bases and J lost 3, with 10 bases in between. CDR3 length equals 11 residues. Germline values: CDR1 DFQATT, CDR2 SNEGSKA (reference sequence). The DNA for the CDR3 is TGCAGTGTATCAGTGGGCTACGAGCAGTACTTC. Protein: CSVSVGYEQYF.

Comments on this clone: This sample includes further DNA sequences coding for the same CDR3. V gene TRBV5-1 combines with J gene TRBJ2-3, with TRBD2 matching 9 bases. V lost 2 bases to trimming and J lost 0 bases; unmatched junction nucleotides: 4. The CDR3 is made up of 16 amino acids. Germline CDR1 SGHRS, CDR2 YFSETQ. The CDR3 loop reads CASSFLAGSSTDTQYF. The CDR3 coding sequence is TGCGCCAGCAGCTTCCTAGCGGGGTCTAGCACAGATACGCAGTATTTT. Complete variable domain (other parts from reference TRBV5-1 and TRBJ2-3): KAGVTQTPRYLIKTRGQQVTLSCSPISGHRSVSWYQQTPGQGLQFLFEYFSETQRNKGNFPGRFSGRQFSNSRSEMNVSTLELGDSALYLCASSFLAGSSTDTQYFGPGTRLTVL.

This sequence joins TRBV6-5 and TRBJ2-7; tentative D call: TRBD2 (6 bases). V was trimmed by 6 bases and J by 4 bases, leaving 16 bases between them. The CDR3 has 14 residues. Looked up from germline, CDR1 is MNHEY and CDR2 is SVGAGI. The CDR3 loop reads CASSLPGGFYEQYF. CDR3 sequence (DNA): TGTGCCAGCAGCCTACCTGGAGGGTTTTACGAGCAGTACTTC.

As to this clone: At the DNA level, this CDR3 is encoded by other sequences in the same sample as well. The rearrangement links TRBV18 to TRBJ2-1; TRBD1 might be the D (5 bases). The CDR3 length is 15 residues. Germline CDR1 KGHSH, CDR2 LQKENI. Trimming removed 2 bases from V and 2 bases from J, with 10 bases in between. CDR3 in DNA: TGTGCCAGCTCACCAGGGGCAGGGCCCTACAATGAGCAGTTCTTC. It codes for CASSPGAGPYNEQFF.

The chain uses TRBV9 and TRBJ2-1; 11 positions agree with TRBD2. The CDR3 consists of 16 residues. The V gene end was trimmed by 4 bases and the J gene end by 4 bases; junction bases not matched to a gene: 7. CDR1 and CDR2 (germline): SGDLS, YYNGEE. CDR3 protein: CASSPGLAVSYNEQFF. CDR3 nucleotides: TGTGCCAGCAGCCCGGGACTAGCGGTATCTTACAATGAGCAGTTCTTC. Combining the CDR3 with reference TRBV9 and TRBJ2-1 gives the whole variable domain DSGVTQTPKHLITATGQRVTLRCSPRSGDLSVYWYQQSLDQGLQFLIQYYNGEERAKGNILERFSAQQFPDLHSELNLSSLELGDSALYFCASSPGLAVSYNEQFFGPGTRLTVL.

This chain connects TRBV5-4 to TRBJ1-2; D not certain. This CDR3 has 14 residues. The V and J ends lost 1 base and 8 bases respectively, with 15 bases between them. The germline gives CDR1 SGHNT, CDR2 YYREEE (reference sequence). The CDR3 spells CASSLSGVRRGYTF. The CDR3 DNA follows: TGTGCCAGCAGCTTGTCCGGGGTCCGAAGAGGCTACACCTTC.

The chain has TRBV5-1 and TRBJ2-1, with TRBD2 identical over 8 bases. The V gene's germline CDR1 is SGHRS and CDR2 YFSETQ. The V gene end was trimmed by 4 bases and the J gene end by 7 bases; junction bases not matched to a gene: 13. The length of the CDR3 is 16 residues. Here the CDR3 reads CASSRSGAGARNEQFF. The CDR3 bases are TGCGCCAGCAGCCGCAGTGGAGCGGGAGCACGGAATGAGCAGTTCTTC.

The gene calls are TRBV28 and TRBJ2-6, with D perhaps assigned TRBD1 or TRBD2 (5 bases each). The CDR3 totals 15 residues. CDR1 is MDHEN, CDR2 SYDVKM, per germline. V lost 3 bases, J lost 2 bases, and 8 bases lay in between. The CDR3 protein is CASSFGATGANVLTF. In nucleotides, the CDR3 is TGTGCCAGCAGTTTCGGGGCGACTGGGGCCAACGTCCTGACTTTC.

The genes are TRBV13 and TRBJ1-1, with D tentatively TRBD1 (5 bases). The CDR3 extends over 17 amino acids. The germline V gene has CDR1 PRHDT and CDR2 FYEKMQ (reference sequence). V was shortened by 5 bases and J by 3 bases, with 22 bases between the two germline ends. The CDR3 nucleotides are TGTGCCAGCAGCCGCCCCCGATACAGGACGGAGGACACTGAAGCTTTCTTT. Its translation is CASSRPRYRTEDTEAFF. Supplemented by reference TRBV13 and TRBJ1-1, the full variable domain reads AAGVIQSPRHLIKEKRETATLKCYPIPRHDTVYWYQQGPGQDPQFLISFYEKMQSDKGSIPDRFSAQQFSDYHSELNMSSLELGDSALYFCASSRPRYRTEDTEAFFGQGTRLTVV.